Listed below are T cell receptor beta chains from one sample, sequenced in a study of shared clonotypes between healthy human individuals. Sequencing was performed with immunoSEQ multiplex PCR; in TCRdb, only in-frame clones are kept and a portion is missing. The sample shows approximately 530,000 clones, roughly 95% of them seen only once. Sequences were obtained from naive CD4+ T cells sorted from blood. Source of these receptors: a woman under 40 in good health. The CDR3 runs from the conserved cysteine through the conserved F or W. The D gene is left open where the match is weak. Clone size, where shown, is once, few, many, or a class for clones that have expanded.

clone size: -
J gene: TRBJ2-2
V gene: TRBV2
D gene: TRBD1
CDR3 DNA: TGTGCCAGCAGTCCACAGGGGGCCACGAACACCGGGGAGCTGTTTTTT
CDR3 protein: CASSPQGATNTGELFF

clone size: -
J gene: TRBJ2-7
V gene: TRBV6-5
D gene: -
CDR3 DNA: TGTGCCAGCAGCGACAGACTCTACGAGCAGTACTTC
CDR3 protein: CASSDRLYEQYF

clone size: once
J gene: TRBJ2-3
V gene: TRBV29-1
D gene: -
CDR3 DNA: TGCAGCGTTGAATCTACGTGGAGGTTGCAGTATTTT
CDR3 protein: CSVESTWRLQYF

clone size: few
J gene: TRBJ2-2
V gene: TRBV9
D gene: -
CDR3 DNA: TGTGCCAGCAGAACCAACCCCGGGGAGCTGTTTTTT
CDR3 protein: CASRTNPGELFF

clone size: -
J gene: TRBJ2-1
V gene: TRBV5-1
D gene: TRBD2
CDR3 DNA: TGCGCCAGCAGCTTGGGACTAGCGGGAGGAACCTACAATGAGCAGTTCTTC
CDR3 protein: CASSLGLAGGTYNEQFF

clone size: -
J gene: TRBJ2-5
V gene: TRBV6-5
D gene: -
CDR3 DNA: TGTGCCAGCAGTAAGATGTACCAAGAGACCCAGTACTTC
CDR3 protein: CASSKMYQETQYF

clone size: -
J gene: TRBJ2-7
V gene: TRBV5-5
D gene: -
CDR3 DNA: TGTGCCAGCAGCTTGGTCCCCCCCCGAGAGATCGAGCAGTACTTC
CDR3 protein: CASSLVPPREIEQYF

clone size: -
J gene: TRBJ2-1
V gene: TRBV28
D gene: -
CDR3 DNA: TGTGCCAGCAGAAAGTCAGACGGGAACTCCTACAATGAGCAGTTCTTC
CDR3 protein: CASRKSDGNSYNEQFF

clone size: -
J gene: TRBJ1-5
V gene: TRBV6-1
D gene: -
CDR3 DNA: TGTGCCAGCAGGAGGGATTATCAGCCCCAGCATTTT
CDR3 protein: CASRRDYQPQHF

clone size: -
J gene: TRBJ2-1
V gene: TRBV2
D gene: -
CDR3 DNA: TGTGCCAGCAGTGATGAGACTCGCAATGAGCAGTTCTTC
CDR3 protein: CASSDETRNEQFF

clone size: -
J gene: TRBJ2-6
V gene: TRBV11-2
D gene: -
CDR3 DNA: TGTGCCAGCAGACACCCGGGACCGAGGGCAGGAGGGGCCAACGTCCTGACTTTC
CDR3 protein: CASRHPGPRAGGANVLTF

clone size: -
J gene: TRBJ2-5
V gene: TRBV18
D gene: TRBD2
CDR3 DNA: TGTGCCAGCTCACCACAGGGAGGGGAGACCCAGTACTTC
CDR3 protein: CASSPQGGETQYF

clone size: -
J gene: TRBJ1-2
V gene: TRBV6-1
D gene: -
CDR3 DNA: TGTGCCAGCAGTGAACCCCTTTTGGGCTACACCTTC
CDR3 protein: CASSEPLLGYTF

clone size: -
J gene: TRBJ1-6
V gene: TRBV4-2
D gene: TRBD1
CDR3 DNA: TGTGCCAGCAGCCAAGGAGACAGGGATGGATCACCCCTCCACTTT
CDR3 protein: CASSQGDRDGSPLHF

clone size: -
J gene: TRBJ1-2
V gene: TRBV6-4
D gene: -
CDR3 DNA: TGTGCCAGCAGACGGGGACTGCCCCCGAGTGGGGGCTACACCTTC
CDR3 protein: CASRRGLPPSGGYTF

clone size: -
J gene: TRBJ2-7
V gene: TRBV27
D gene: TRBD2
CDR3 DNA: TGTGCCAGCAGTTTATGGGGGGGTTTGGACGAGCAGTACTTC
CDR3 protein: CASSLWGGLDEQYF

clone size: -
J gene: TRBJ2-7
V gene: TRBV7-9
D gene: -
CDR3 DNA: TGTGCCAGCAGCTCGGCACTAGTTCCCGTTTACGAGCAGTACTTC
CDR3 protein: CASSSALVPVYEQYF

clone size: once
J gene: TRBJ2-1
V gene: TRBV5-4
D gene: TRBD2
CDR3 DNA: TGTGCCAGCAGCATACTTCCGGGACTAGCGGGAGGGAAGCATGAGCAGTTCTTC
CDR3 protein: CASSILPGLAGGKHEQFF

clone size: -
J gene: TRBJ1-5
V gene: TRBV5-8
D gene: -
CDR3 DNA: TGTGCCAGCAGCCCGTATAATCAGCCCCAGCATTTT
CDR3 protein: CASSPYNQPQHF

clone size: -
J gene: TRBJ1-2
V gene: TRBV6-1
D gene: -
CDR3 DNA: TGTGCCAGTCGAAAGGACGCCGGTGGCTACACCTTC
CDR3 protein: CASRKDAGGYTF

clone size: -
J gene: TRBJ2-7
V gene: TRBV7-2
D gene: -
CDR3 DNA: TGTGCCAGCAGCTTAAGGCGGGAACCAAACTACGAGCAGTACTTC
CDR3 protein: CASSLRREPNYEQYF

clone size: -
J gene: TRBJ2-7
V gene: TRBV28
D gene: -
CDR3 DNA: TGTGCCAGCAGTCCGGGGAACTACGAGCAGTACTTC
CDR3 protein: CASSPGNYEQYF

clone size: -
J gene: TRBJ2-3
V gene: TRBV6-5
D gene: TRBD1
CDR3 DNA: TGTGCCAGCAGCCACGGCGGACAGGTCGCAGATACGCAGTATTTT
CDR3 protein: CASSHGGQVADTQYF

clone size: once
J gene: TRBJ2-6
V gene: TRBV6-6
D gene: -
CDR3 DNA: TGTGCCAGCAGATTGGACACCTATCCTGGGGCCAACGTCCTGACTTTC
CDR3 protein: CASRLDTYPGANVLTF

clone size: -
J gene: TRBJ1-3
V gene: TRBV6-1
D gene: -
CDR3 DNA: TGTGCCAGCAGTGTTGGGAACGGAAACACCATATATTTT
CDR3 protein: CASSVGNGNTIYF

clone size: few
J gene: TRBJ1-5
V gene: TRBV7-9
D gene: -
CDR3 DNA: TGTGCCAGCAGCTTCTACAGCGGTAGCAATCAGCCCCAGCATTTT
CDR3 protein: CASSFYSGSNQPQHF

clone size: -
J gene: TRBJ2-3
V gene: TRBV27
D gene: -
CDR3 DNA: TGTGCCAGCAGTGAGAGGGGAGGCACAGATACGCAGTATTTT
CDR3 protein: CASSERGGTDTQYF